The 20 T cell receptor beta chains in this list originate from one sample, sequenced in a study of CD8+ T cells in alopecia areata (dated by TCRdb to 2016 to 2019). The library was obtained by the immunoSEQ multiplex PCR assay. RNA was extracted from all samples and reverse transcribed into cDNA as template for TCR sequencing. The table was pulled from immuneACCESS by TCRdb, which kept in-frame rearrangements only. Such tables lose some clones; where checked, under half of the loss comes from unresolved V genes, and the rest has no known cause. A total of around 290,000 clones appear in this sample, 58% of them only once. About 1.7% of the sample belongs to the ten largest clones. The sample's time point label, in plain terms: less than 25 weeks on oral tofacitinib. The intended sense of this specimen's treatment or condition label: oral pan-JAK inhibitor, 5-10 mg twice daily. Sequenced material: CD4+ T cells sorted from blood, taken at week 24, from a patient treated with tofacitinib. These receptors all stem from a human donor with alopecia areata.

This chain connects TRBV15 to TRBJ1-6; 9 bases match TRBD1. The CDR3 has 18 residues. Germline assignment: CDR1 LNHNV and CDR2 YYDKDF (reference sequence). With 0 bases clipped from V and 11 bases from J, the junction kept 14 bases outside the gene matches. The CDR3 sequence: CATSRDRGGDRDRAPLHF. CDR3 nucleotide sequence: TGTGCCACCAGCAGAGATCGAGGCGGGGACAGGGACCGGGCACCCCTCCACTTT.

The rearrangement joins TRBV30 to TRBJ2-1; D is undetermined. Germline V gene data show CDR1 as GTSNPN and CDR2 as SVGIG (reference sequence). The CDR3 runs to 15 residues. V dropped 0 bases and J dropped 10 bases, with 19 bases sitting between them. CDR3 residues: CAWSVHSSTLSEQFF. The DNA of the CDR3 is TGTGCCTGGAGTGTTCACAGTTCTACGCTCTCCGAGCAGTTCTTC. Looking up the rest from reference TRBV30 and TRBJ2-1 gives the full variable domain: SQTIHQWPATLVQPVGSPLSLECTVEGTSNPNLYWYRQAAGRGLQLLFYSVGIGQISSEVPQNLSASRPQDRQFILSSKKLLLSDSGFYLCAWSVHSSTLSEQFFGPGTRLTVL.

About this clone: At one boundary the junction diverges from the germline segment, which might be a read error. J is TRBJ2-1 and V is TRBV6-6; D may match TRBD1 or TRBD2 (7 bases each). This CDR3 is built from 16 residues. In germline, CDR1 is MNHNY, CDR2 SVGAGI (reference sequence). The CDR3, as DNA: TGTGCCAGCAGTTACTCGGTGTCCAGGGGGGGAAATGGGCAGTTCTTC. Its translation is CASSYSVSRGGNGQFF.

V and J are TRBV7-9 and TRBJ2-5, with 7 bases matching TRBD2. This CDR3 contains 15 residues. CDR1 is SEHNR, CDR2 FQNEAQ, per germline (reference sequence). Germline trimming cut 5 bases from V and 2 bases from J; bases unmatched to any gene: 8. Here the CDR3 DNA reads TGTGCCAGCAGCATTCCCCGGGGAGGGCAAGAGACCCAGTACTTC. It yields the protein CASSIPRGGQETQYF.

CDR3 loop: CASSPVASSGDTEAFF. CDR3 bases: TGTGCCAGCAGCCCCGTCGCGTCGAGTGGGGACACTGAAGCTTTCTTT. The chain has TRBV5-6 and TRBJ1-1; D gene uncertain. The CDR3 spans 16 residues. The germline V gene has CDR1 SGHDT and CDR2 YYEEEE. Trimming took off 4 bases at V and 3 bases at J, with 19 bases between the two ends.

The V and J genes are TRBV7-8 and TRBJ1-1; D is unresolved. CDR3 length: 18 amino acids. CDR1 is SGHVS and CDR2 is FQNEAQ in the germline V gene. V was shortened by 3 bases and J by 0 bases, with 20 bases between the two germline ends. The CDR3: CASSFWVLRDSMNTEAFF. CDR3 sequence (DNA): TGTGCCAGCAGCTTTTGGGTACTCCGCGACTCAATGAACACTGAAGCTTTCTTT.

This chain uses TRBV10-3 with TRBJ2-3, with D tentatively TRBD1 or TRBD2 (5 bases each). The CDR3 totals 14 residues. Trimming shortened V by 4 bases and J by 4 bases, and 12 bases separated the two germline ends. Germline V gives CDR1 ENHRY, CDR2 SYGVKD. CDR3 sequence: CAISGRDHSDTQYF. CDR3 bases: TGTGCCATCAGTGGTCGGGACCACTCAGATACGCAGTATTTT.

This chain uses TRBV18 with TRBJ2-1; 8 bases match TRBD1. The V and J ends lost 0 bases and 5 bases, in that order; junction bases with no gene match: 9. Germline CDR1 and CDR2: KGHSH and LQKENI. There are 17 residues in the CDR3. CDR3 amino acids: CASSPPRRTGNDNEQFF. The CDR3 DNA is TGTGCCAGCTCACCACCGAGGCGGACAGGGAACGACAATGAGCAGTTCTTC.

Only a few counts were recorded for this clone. The chain couples TRBV4-1 to TRBJ2-5, with TRBD2 as a possible D gene (6 bases). From germline, CDR1 is MGHRA and CDR2 YSYEKL. The ends were cut back, 4 bases at V and 4 bases at J, with 13 bases in the middle. CDR3 length: 14 residues. The CDR3 region is CASSPPTSTETQYF. The CDR3 nucleotides read TGCGCCAGCAGCCCACCAACTAGCACAGAGACCCAGTACTTC.

This CDR3 is CASREMNTEAFF. The DNA of the CDR3 is TGTGCCAGCAGGGAAATGAACACTGAAGCTTTCTTT. The chain recombines TRBV28 with TRBJ1-1; no definite D call. The CDR3 totals 12 residues. Trimming removed 6 bases from V and 0 bases from J, with 5 bases in between. The germline V gene encodes CDR1 MDHEN and CDR2 SYDVKM.

This clone was found a few times. The chain couples TRBV7-9 to TRBJ1-6, with a possible D match to TRBD1 (5 bases). Germline CDR1 is SEHNR and CDR2 is FQNEAQ (reference sequence). The V end was cut by 4 bases, the J end by 14 bases, with 18 bases between. There are 14 residues in the CDR3. CDR3 DNA: TGTGCCAGCAGCTACCGGGACCTCCGTACGTCCCTCCACTTT. It codes for CASSYRDLRTSLHF.

This clone has only one observation. Other DNA variants within this sample encode the same CDR3. The V and J genes are TRBV7-9 and TRBJ1-2; D is undetermined. Per the germline V gene, CDR1 is SEHNR and CDR2 is FQNEAQ (reference sequence). This CDR3 has 12 amino acids. Deletions cut 1 base from V and 5 bases from J, with 5 bases between. Here the CDR3 reads CASSLEGYGYTF. CDR3 sequence (DNA): TGTGCCAGCAGCTTAGAAGGATATGGCTACACCTTC.

This clone has just a few counts. V usage is TRBV7-2 and J usage is TRBJ2-5, with 10 bases that match TRBD2. The germline V gene has CDR1 SGHTA and CDR2 FQGNSA. The CDR3 covers 14 residues. Trimming took 5 bases from V and 5 from J; bases not matched to a gene: 5. This CDR3 is CASSKLAGGETQYF. CDR3 sequence (DNA): TGTGCCAGCAGCAAATTAGCGGGGGGTGAGACCCAGTACTTC.

This clone was detected only a few times. The chain recombines TRBV19 with TRBJ2-1; 10 bases are a match to TRBD1. CDR1 and CDR2 (germline): LNHDA, SQIVND (reference sequence). The CDR3 has 18 amino acids. The V and J ends lost 6 bases and 4 bases, in that order; junction bases with no gene match: 15. CDR3 region: CASSKILPGQGIYNEQFF. CDR3 DNA: TGTGCCAGTAGCAAAATTCTCCCGGGACAGGGGATTTACAATGAGCAGTTCTTC.

This clone was observed a handful of times. The chain couples TRBV7-2 to TRBJ2-7, with D perhaps being TRBD1 or TRBD2 (5 bases each). V lost 9 bases and J 6 bases, leaving 12 bases between the germline ends. The CDR3 consists of 11 residues. Looked up from germline, CDR1 is SGHTA and CDR2 is FQGNSA. The DNA of the CDR3 is TGTGCCAGTAGCCGGGACGGCGAGCAGTACTTC. This gives the protein CASSRDGEQYF.

Only a few counts were recorded for this clone. Other DNA sequences from this sample encode an identical CDR3 as well. CDR3 coding DNA: TGCAGCGTTGAGGATGGGGGAGGGCAGCCCCAGCATTTT. This gives the protein CSVEDGGGQPQHF. This chain uses TRBV29-1 with TRBJ1-5, with D perhaps matching TRBD1 (5 bases). Germline V gene sequence: CDR1 SQVTM, CDR2 ANQGSEA. V gave up 3 bases and J gave up 7 bases, with 13 bases separating them. The CDR3 loop spans 13 amino acids. The whole variable domain, remainder taken from reference TRBV29-1 and TRBJ1-5, is SAVISQKPSRDICQRGTSLTIQCQVDSQVTMMFWYRQQPGQSLTLIATANQGSEATYESGFVIDKFPISRPNLTFSTLTVSNMSPEDSSIYLCSVEDGGGQPQHFGDGTRLSIL.

The gene calls are TRBV5-6 and TRBJ2-1; 11 nucleotides line up with TRBD1. Germline-derived CDR1 and CDR2 are SGHDT and YYEEEE. V was pared by 0 bases and J by 14 bases, with 1 base of the junction left unmatched. The CDR3 length is 12 residues. As DNA, the CDR3 is TGTGCCAGCAGCTTGGCGGGACAGGGGGAGTTCTTC. Its protein product is CASSLAGQGEFF.

The V call is TRBV18, the J call TRBJ2-7; tentative D call: TRBD1 (5 bases). Germline CDR1 is KGHSH and CDR2 is LQKENI. The CDR3 is 13 residues long. The V and J ends lost 3 bases and 4 bases respectively, with 10 bases between them. Here the CDR3 reads CASSPQGWYEQYF. DNA of the CDR3: TGTGCCAGCTCACCTCAGGGTTGGTACGAGCAGTACTTC.

The V call is TRBV14, the J call TRBJ1-1, with unresolved D. The CDR3 runs to 13 residues. The V end was cut by 4 bases, the J end by 1 base, with 7 bases between. CDR1 is SGHDN, CDR2 FVKESK, per germline. In DNA, the CDR3 is TGTGCCAGCAGCCTTACAGCGAACACTGAAGCTTTCTTT. Protein sequence: CASSLTANTEAFF.

The chain joins TRBV6-5 to TRBJ1-4, with D unresolved. The CDR3 has 13 amino acids. Per germline, CDR1 MNHEY and CDR2 SVGAGI. V was cut by 5 bases and J by 5 bases, with 9 bases left in between. The CDR3 DNA sequence: TGTGCCAGCAGTCCACCAGGAAATGAAAAACTGTTTTTT. Translation gives CASSPPGNEKLFF.